What follows describes a single TCR beta chain. Its antigen is unidentified. The data were obtained in a study of shared clonotypes between healthy human individuals. Data came from immunoSEQ multiplex PCR; TCRdb stores just in-frame clones and leaves some out. Among roughly 2,300,000 clones, around 92% were seen once, and the ten largest hold 0.37%. The CDR3 totals 12 residues. The V end was cut by 6 bases, the J end by 4 bases, with 7 bases between. Per the germline V gene, CDR1 is KGHSH and CDR2 is LQKENI. Findings and caveats of the study: Donor scarcity curtailed the genetic and exposure-history diversity represented herein.

The source is a man between 18 and 35 years old in good health. Some clones in this sample may be carry-over from other donors' samples. This chain links TRBV18 with TRBJ2-1; D is ambiguous. Specimen: naive CD4+ T cells from PBMCs. Documented subset: CD45RA+ positively selected. The DNA for the CDR3 is TGTGCCAGCTCCCCCAGTTACAATGAGCAGTTCTTC. As protein: CASSPSYNEQFF. The variable domain in full, completed from reference TRBV18 and TRBJ2-1, reads NAGVMQNPRHLVRRRGQEARLRCSPMKGHSHVYWYRQLPEEGLKFMVYLQKENIIDESGMPKERFSAEFPKEGPSILRIQQVVRGDSAAYFCASSPSYNEQFFGPGTRLTVL.